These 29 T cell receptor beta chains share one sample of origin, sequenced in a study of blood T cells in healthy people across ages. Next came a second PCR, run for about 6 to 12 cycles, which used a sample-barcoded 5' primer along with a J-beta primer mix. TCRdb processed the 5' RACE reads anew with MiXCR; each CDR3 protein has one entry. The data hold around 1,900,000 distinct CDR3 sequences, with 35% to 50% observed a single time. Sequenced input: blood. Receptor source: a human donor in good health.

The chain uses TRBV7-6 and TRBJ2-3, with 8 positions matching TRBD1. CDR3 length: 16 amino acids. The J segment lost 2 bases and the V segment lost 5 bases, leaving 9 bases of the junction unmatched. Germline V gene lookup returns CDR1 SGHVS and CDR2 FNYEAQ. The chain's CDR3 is CASSRGQGWYTDTQYF. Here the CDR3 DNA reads TGTGCCAGCAGCCGAGGACAGGGTTGGTACACAGATACGCAGTATTTT.

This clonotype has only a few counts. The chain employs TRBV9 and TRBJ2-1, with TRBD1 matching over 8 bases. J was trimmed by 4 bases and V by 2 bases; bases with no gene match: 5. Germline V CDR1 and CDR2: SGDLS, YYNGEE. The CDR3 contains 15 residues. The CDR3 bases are TGTGCCAGCAGCGTCCAGGGGGCGCCGTACAATGAGCAGTTCTTC. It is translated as CASSVQGAPYNEQFF.

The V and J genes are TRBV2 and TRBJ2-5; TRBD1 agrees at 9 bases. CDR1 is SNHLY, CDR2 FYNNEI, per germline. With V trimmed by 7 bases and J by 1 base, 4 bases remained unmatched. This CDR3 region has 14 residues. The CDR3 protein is CASMMDRGQETQYF. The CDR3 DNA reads TGTGCCAGCATGATGGACAGGGGCCAAGAGACCCAGTACTTC.

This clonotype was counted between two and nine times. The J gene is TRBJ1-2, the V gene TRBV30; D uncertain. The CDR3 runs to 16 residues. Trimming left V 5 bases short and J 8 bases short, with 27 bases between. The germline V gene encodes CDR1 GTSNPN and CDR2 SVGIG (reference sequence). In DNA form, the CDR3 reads TGTGCCTGGGTCGGTCTGGCAGCCACACACGGGAGCGGCTACACCTTC. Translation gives CAWVGLAATHGSGYTF.

The CDR3 reads CASSLVVNGGIWKGQETQYF. CDR3 coding DNA: TGTGCCAGCAGCCTAGTGGTTAACGGGGGTATATGGAAAGGACAAGAGACCCAGTACTTC. The chain recombines TRBV5-5 with TRBJ2-7; possible D gene TRBD2, 6 bases. The DNA end lines up better with TRBJ2-5; the J call may be wrong. This CDR3 spans 20 amino acids. The germline V gene encodes CDR1 SGHKS and CDR2 YYEKEE (reference sequence).

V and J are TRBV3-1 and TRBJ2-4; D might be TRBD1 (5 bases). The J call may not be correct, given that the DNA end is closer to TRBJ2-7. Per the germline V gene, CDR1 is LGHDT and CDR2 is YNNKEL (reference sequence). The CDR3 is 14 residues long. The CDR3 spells CASSQEGRVYEQYF. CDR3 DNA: TGTGCCAGCAGCCAAGAAGGCAGGGTCTACGAGCAGTACTTC.

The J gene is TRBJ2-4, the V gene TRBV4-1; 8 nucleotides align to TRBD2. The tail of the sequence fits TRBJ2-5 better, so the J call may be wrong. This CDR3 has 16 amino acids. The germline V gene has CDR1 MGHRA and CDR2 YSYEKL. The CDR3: CASSQDERGSQETQYF. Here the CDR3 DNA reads TGCGCCAGCAGCCAAGATGAGCGGGGGAGCCAAGAGACCCAGTACTTC.

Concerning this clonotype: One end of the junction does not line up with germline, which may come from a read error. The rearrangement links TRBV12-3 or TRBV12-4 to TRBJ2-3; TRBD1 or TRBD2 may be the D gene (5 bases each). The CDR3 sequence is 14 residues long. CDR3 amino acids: CASTLKGREDAQYF. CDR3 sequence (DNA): TGTGCCAGCACCTTAAAGGGGAGAGAAGATGCGCAGTATTTT.

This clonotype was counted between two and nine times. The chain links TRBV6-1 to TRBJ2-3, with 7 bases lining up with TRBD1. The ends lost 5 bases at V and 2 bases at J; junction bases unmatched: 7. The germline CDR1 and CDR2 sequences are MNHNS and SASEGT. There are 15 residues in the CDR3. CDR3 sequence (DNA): TGTGCCAGCAGTTCGCGGACAGGACTCACAGATACGCAGTATTTT. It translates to CASSSRTGLTDTQYF.

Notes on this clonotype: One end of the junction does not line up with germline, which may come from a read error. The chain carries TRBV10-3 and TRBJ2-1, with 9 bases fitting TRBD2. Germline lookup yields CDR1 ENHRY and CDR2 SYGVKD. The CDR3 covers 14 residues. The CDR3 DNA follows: TGTGCCACCAGTAGCGGGGGACATTACAATGAGCAGTTCTTC. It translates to CATSSGGHYNEQFF.

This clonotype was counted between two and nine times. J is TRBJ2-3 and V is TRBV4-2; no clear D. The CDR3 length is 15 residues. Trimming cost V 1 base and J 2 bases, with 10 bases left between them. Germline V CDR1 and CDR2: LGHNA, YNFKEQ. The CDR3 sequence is CASSQGNRDTDTQYF. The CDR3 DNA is TGTGCCAGCAGCCAAGGAAACAGAGACACAGATACGCAGTATTTT.

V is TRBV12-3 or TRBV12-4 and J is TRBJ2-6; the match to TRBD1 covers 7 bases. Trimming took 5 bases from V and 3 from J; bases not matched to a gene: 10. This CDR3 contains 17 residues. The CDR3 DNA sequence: TGTGCCAGCAGTGCCTTTACAGGGGCTGGTGGGGCCAACGTCCTGACTTTC. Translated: CASSAFTGAGGANVLTF.

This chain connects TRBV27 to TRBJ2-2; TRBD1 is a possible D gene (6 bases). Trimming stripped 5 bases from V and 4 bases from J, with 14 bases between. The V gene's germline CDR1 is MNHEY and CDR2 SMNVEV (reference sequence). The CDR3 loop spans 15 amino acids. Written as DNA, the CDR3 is TGTGCCAGCAGTCCGGGACAACCACGCACCGGGGAGCTGTTTTTT. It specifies CASSPGQPRTGELFF.

The CDR3 region has the DNA TGTGCCACCAAGGCCCGGGGACAGTTCAATCAGCCCCAGCATTTT. Residues: CATKARGQFNQPQHF. The rearrangement uses TRBV15 and TRBJ1-5; 7 nucleotides line up with TRBD1. The CDR3 length is 15 residues. V lost 7 bases to trimming and J lost 3 bases; unmatched junction nucleotides: 9. The germline CDR1 and CDR2 sequences are LNHNV and YYDKDF (reference sequence).

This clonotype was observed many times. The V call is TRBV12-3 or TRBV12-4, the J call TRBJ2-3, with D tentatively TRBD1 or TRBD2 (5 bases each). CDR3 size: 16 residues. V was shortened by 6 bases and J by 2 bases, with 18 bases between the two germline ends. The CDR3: CASRSPRGSATDTQYF. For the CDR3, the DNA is TGTGCCAGCAGAAGTCCCCGGGGCTCTGCCACAGATACGCAGTATTTT.

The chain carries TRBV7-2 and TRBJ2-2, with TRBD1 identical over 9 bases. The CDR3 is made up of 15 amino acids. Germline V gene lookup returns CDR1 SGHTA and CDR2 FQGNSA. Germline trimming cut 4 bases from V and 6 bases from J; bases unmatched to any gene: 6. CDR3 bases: TGTGCCAGCAGCTCAAGAGGGACAGGGCCCGGGGAGCTGTTTTTT. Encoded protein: CASSSRGTGPGELFF.

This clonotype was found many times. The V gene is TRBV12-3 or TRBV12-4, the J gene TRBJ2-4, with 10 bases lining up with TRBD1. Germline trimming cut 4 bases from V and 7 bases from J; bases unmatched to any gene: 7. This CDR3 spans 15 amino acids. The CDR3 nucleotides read TGTGCCAGCAGTTCAACCGGGACAGGGGACAACATTCAGTACTTC. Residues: CASSSTGTGDNIQYF.

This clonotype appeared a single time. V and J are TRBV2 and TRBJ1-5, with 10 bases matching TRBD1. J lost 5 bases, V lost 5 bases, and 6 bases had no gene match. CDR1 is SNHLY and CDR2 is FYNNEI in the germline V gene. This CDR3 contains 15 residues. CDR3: CASSFYDRGHQPQHF. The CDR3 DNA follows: TGTGCCAGCAGTTTCTACGACAGGGGGCATCAGCCCCAGCATTTT.

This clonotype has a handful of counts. In DNA, the CDR3 is TGTGCCAGCAGCGAAGCGGGCAACCTCTACAATGAGCAGTTCTTC. It codes for CASSEAGNLYNEQFF. The genes are TRBV7-3 and TRBJ2-1; weak D call: TRBD2 (6 bases). Trimming cost V 5 bases and J 3 bases, with 14 bases left between them. CDR1 SGHTA and CDR2 FQGTGA come from the germline V gene. The CDR3 spans 15 residues.

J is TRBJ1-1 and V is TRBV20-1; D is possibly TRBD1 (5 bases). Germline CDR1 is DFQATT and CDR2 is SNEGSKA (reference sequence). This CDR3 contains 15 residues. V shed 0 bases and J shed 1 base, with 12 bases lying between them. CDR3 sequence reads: CSARDWRQQNTEAFF. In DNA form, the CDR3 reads TGCAGTGCTAGAGATTGGAGACAGCAGAACACTGAAGCTTTCTTT.

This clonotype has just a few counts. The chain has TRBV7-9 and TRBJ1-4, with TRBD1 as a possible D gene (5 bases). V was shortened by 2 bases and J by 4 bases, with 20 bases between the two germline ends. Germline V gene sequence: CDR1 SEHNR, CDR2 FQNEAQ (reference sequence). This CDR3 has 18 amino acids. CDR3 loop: CASSLNAPTGGYNEKLFF. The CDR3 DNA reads TGTGCCAGCAGCTTAAATGCGCCAACCGGGGGATATAATGAAAAACTGTTTTTT. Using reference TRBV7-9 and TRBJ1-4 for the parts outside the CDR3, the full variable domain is DTGVSQNPRHKITKRGQNVTFRCDPISEHNRLYWYRQTLGQGPEFLTYFQNEAQLEKSRLLSDRFSAERPKGSFSTLEIQRTEQGDSAMYLCASSLNAPTGGYNEKLFFGSGTQLSVL.

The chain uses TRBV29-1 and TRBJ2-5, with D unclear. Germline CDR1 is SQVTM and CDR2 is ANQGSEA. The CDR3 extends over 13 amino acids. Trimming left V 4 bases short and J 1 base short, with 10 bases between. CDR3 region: CSVAVAGQETQYF. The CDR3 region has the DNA TGCAGCGTTGCGGTGGCAGGCCAAGAGACCCAGTACTTC.

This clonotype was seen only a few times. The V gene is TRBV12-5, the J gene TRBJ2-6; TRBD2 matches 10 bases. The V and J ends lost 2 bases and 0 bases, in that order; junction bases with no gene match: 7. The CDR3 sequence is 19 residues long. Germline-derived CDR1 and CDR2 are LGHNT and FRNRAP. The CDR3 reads CASGLPLAGAPSGANVLTF. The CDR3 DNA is TGTGCTAGTGGTTTGCCTCTAGCGGGGGCCCCCTCTGGGGCCAACGTCCTGACTTTC.

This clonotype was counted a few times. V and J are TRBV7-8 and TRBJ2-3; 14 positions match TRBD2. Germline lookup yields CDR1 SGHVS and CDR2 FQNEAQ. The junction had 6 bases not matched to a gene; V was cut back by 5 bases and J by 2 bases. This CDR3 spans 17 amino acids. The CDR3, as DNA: TGTGCCAGCAGCCGCGGGACTAGCGGGGGATTCACAGATACGCAGTATTTT. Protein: CASSRGTSGGFTDTQYF.

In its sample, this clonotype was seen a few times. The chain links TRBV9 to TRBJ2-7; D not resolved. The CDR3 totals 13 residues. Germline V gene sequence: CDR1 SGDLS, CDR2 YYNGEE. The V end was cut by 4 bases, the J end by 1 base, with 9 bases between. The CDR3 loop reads CASSRETSYEQYF. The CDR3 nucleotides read TGTGCCAGCAGCCGTGAGACTTCCTACGAGCAGTACTTC.

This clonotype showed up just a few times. The CDR3, as DNA: TGTGCCATCAGTGATCCGAACACAGATACGCAGTATTTT. Its translation is CAISDPNTDTQYF. This sequence joins TRBV10-3 and TRBJ2-3, with D unresolved. Trimming took off 3 bases at V and 2 bases at J, with 6 bases between the two ends. Germline V lookup: CDR1 ENHRY, CDR2 SYGVKD. This CDR3 spans 13 amino acids.

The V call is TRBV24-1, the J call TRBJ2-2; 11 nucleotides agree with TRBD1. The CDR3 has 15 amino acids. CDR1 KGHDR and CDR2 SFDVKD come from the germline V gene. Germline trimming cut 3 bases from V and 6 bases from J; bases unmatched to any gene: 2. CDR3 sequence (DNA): TGTGCCACCAGTGATCCGGGACAGGGGGCCGGGGAGCTGTTTTTT. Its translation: CATSDPGQGAGELFF.

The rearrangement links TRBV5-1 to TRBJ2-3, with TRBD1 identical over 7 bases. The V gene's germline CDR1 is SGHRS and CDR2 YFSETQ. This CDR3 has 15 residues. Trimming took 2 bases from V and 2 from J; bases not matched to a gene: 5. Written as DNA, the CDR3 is TGCGCCAGCAGCTTCGGGACAGCGTACACAGATACGCAGTATTTT. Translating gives CASSFGTAYTDTQYF.

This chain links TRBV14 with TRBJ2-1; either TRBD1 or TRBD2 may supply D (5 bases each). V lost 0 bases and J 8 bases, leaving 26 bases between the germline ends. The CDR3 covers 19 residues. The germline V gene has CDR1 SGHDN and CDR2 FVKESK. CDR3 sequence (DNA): TGTGCCAGCAGCCAAGATTGGGCCCAGGGTTTGAGGGAATTCGATGAGCAGTTCTTC. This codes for CASSQDWAQGLREFDEQFF.